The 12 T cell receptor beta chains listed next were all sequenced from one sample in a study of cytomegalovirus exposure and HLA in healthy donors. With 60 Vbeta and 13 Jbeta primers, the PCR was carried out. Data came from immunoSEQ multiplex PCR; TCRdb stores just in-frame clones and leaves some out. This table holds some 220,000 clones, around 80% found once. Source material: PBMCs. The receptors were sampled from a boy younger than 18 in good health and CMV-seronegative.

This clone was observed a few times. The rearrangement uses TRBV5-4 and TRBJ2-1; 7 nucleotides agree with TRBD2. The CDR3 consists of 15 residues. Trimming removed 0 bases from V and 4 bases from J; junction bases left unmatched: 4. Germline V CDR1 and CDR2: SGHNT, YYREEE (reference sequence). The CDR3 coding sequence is TGTGCCAGCAGCTTGGGTGCGGGAGAATACAATGAGCAGTTCTTC. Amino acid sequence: CASSLGAGEYNEQFF.

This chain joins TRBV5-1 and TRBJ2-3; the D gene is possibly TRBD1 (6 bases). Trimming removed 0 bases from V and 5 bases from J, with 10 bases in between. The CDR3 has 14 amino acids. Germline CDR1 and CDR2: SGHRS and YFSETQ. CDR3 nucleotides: TGCGCCAGCAGCTTGGGGACAGAGGGAGATACGCAGTATTTT. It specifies CASSLGTEGDTQYF.

CDR3 sequence reads: CASRRRQAYEQYF. In DNA form, the CDR3 reads TGTGCCAGCAGACGTAGACAAGCCTACGAGCAGTACTTC. The chain uses TRBV11-3 and TRBJ2-7, with D unclear. The length of the CDR3 is 13 residues. Germline V gene data show CDR1 as SGHNT and CDR2 as YENEEA. Trimming pared 6 bases from V and 2 bases from J, leaving 11 bases between.

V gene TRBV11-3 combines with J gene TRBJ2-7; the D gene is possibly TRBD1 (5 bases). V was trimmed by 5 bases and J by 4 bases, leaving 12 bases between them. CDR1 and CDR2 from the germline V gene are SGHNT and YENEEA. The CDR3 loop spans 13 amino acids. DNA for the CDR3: TGTGCCAGCAGCCCAAGGACACCTTACGAGCAGTACTTC. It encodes CASSPRTPYEQYF.

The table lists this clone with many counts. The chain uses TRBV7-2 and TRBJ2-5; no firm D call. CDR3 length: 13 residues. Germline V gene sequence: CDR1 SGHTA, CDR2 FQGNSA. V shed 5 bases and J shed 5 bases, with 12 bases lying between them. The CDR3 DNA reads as TGTGCCAGCAGCCCCCTCGGTATGGAGACCCAGTACTTC. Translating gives CASSPLGMETQYF.

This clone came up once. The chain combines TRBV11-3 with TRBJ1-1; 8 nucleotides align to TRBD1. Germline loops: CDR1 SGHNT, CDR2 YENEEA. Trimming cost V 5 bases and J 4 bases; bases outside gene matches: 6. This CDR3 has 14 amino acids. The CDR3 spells CASSAQGGGTEAFF. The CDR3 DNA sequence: TGTGCCAGCAGCGCACAGGGGGGGGGCACTGAAGCTTTCTTT.

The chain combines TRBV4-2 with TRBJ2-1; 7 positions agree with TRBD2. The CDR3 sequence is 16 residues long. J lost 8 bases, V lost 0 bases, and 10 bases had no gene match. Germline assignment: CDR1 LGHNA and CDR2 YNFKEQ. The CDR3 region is CASSQDRREIPDEQFF. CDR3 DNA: TGTGCCAGCAGCCAAGATAGGCGGGAGATCCCCGATGAGCAGTTCTTC.

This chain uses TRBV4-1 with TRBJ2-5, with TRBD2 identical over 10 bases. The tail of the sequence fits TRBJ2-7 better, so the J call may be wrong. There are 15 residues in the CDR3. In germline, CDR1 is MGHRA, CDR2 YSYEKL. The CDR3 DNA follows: TGCGCCAGCAGCCGAAGCGGGGGGGCTGCCTACGAGCAGTACTTC. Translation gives CASSRSGGAAYEQYF.

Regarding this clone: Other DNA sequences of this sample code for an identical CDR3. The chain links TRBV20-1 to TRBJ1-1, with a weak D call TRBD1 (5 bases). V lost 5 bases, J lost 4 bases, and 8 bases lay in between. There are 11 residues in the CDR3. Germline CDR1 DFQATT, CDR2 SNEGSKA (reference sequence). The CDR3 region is CSASRGTEAFF. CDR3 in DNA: TGCAGTGCTTCAAGGGGCACTGAAGCTTTCTTT.

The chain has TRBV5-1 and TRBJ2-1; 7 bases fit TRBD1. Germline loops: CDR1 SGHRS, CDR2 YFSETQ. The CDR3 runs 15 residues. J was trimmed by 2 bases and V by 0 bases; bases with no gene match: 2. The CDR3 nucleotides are TGCGCCAGCAGCTTGGAGGGACAGACCTACAATGAGCAGTTCTTC. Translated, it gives CASSLEGQTYNEQFF. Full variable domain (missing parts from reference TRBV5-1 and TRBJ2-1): KAGVTQTPRYLIKTRGQQVTLSCSPISGHRSVSWYQQTPGQGLQFLFEYFSETQRNKGNFPGRFSGRQFSNSRSEMNVSTLELGDSALYLCASSLEGQTYNEQFFGPGTRLTVL.

The CDR3 loop is CASSVRRPKEAFF. The CDR3 DNA is TGTGCCAGCAGTGTGAGGCGGCCCAAAGAAGCTTTCTTT. This chain connects TRBV2 to TRBJ1-1; D not resolved. V dropped 4 bases and J dropped 8 bases, with 14 bases sitting between them. This CDR3 region has 13 residues. Germline CDR1 is SNHLY and CDR2 is FYNNEI.

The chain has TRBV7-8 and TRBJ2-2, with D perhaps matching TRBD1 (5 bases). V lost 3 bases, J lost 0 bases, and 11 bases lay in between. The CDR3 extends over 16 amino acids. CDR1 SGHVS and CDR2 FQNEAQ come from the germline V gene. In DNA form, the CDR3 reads TGTGCCAGCAGCTTTGAGCAGGGCTCGAACACCGGGGAGCTGTTTTTT. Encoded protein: CASSFEQGSNTGELFF.